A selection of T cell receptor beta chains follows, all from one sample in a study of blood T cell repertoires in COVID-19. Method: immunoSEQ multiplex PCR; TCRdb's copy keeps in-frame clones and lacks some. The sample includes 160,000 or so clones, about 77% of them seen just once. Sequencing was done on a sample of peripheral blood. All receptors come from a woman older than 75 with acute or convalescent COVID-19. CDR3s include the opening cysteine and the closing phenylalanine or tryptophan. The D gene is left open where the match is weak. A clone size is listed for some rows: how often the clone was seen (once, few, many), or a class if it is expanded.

CDR3 DNA: TGTGCCAGCAGCGCGGGGGGACGCTATGGCTACACCTTC
CDR3 protein: CASSAGGRYGYTF
clone size: once
J gene: TRBJ1-2
D gene: -
V gene: TRBV3-1/TRBV3-2

CDR3 DNA: TGTGCCAGCAGAGGACCGGGACAGCCCCAGCATTTT
CDR3 protein: CASRGPGQPQHF
clone size: -
J gene: TRBJ1-5
D gene: -
V gene: TRBV6-1

CDR3 DNA: TGTGCCAGCAGCCCCGGACAGGGACAACAGCCCCAGCATTTT
CDR3 protein: CASSPGQGQQPQHF
clone size: -
J gene: TRBJ1-5
D gene: TRBD1
V gene: TRBV6-5

CDR3 DNA: TGTGCCAGCACCCCCGCGGGGGCGGGACCGAACACCGGGGAGCTGTTTTTT
CDR3 protein: CASTPAGAGPNTGELFF
clone size: -
J gene: TRBJ2-2
D gene: -
V gene: TRBV6-2/TRBV6-3

CDR3 DNA: TGTGCCAGCAGCATCTTTAGCGGTAACACAGATACGCAGTATTTT
CDR3 protein: CASSIFSGNTDTQYF
clone size: -
J gene: TRBJ2-3
D gene: -
V gene: TRBV9

CDR3 DNA: TGCGCCAGCAGCCAATGGACCGGGACAGAGGGAGAAAAACTGTTTTTT
CDR3 protein: CASSQWTGTEGEKLFF
clone size: -
J gene: TRBJ1-4
D gene: TRBD1
V gene: TRBV4-1

CDR3 DNA: TGCAGCGTTCTCGACAGGATAATGAACACTGAAGCTTTCTTT
CDR3 protein: CSVLDRIMNTEAFF
clone size: -
J gene: TRBJ1-1
D gene: -
V gene: TRBV29-1

CDR3 DNA: TGTGCCAGCAGTTACACAGTGACGGCCTATGGCTACACCTTC
CDR3 protein: CASSYTVTAYGYTF
clone size: -
J gene: TRBJ1-2
D gene: -
V gene: TRBV6-2/TRBV6-3

CDR3 DNA: TGTGCCAGCGTGGGGACTAGCGGCACGGAGACCCAGTACTTC
CDR3 protein: CASVGTSGTETQYF
clone size: -
J gene: TRBJ2-5
D gene: TRBD2
V gene: TRBV6-5

CDR3 DNA: TGTGCCAGCAGTTACTCGAAACAGGGAAATTCACCCCTCCACTTT
CDR3 protein: CASSYSKQGNSPLHF
clone size: -
J gene: TRBJ1-6
D gene: -
V gene: TRBV6-5

CDR3 DNA: TGCGCCAGCAGTCCCCCTAGGGGGTTCTACAATGAGCAGTTCTTC
CDR3 protein: CASSPPRGFYNEQFF
clone size: -
J gene: TRBJ2-1
D gene: -
V gene: TRBV5-1

CDR3 DNA: TGCGCCAGCTCCACCAGGACAGGGCCGTACGAGCAGTACTTC
CDR3 protein: CASSTRTGPYEQYF
clone size: -
J gene: TRBJ2-7
D gene: TRBD1
V gene: TRBV5-1

CDR3 DNA: TGTGCCAGCCCAAGCGGAGGCGGCTACAATGAGCAGTTCTTC
CDR3 protein: CASPSGGGYNEQFF
clone size: -
J gene: TRBJ2-1
D gene: -
V gene: TRBV7-9

CDR3 DNA: TGTGCCAGCAGTTTATCTGACTATGGCTACACCTTC
CDR3 protein: CASSLSDYGYTF
clone size: -
J gene: TRBJ1-2
D gene: -
V gene: TRBV28

CDR3 DNA: TGCAGTGCTAGTAGGGGGACAGAAAATGAAAAACTGTTTTTT
CDR3 protein: CSASRGTENEKLFF
clone size: -
J gene: TRBJ1-4
D gene: TRBD1
V gene: TRBV20-1

CDR3 DNA: TGCGCCAGCAGCCAAACAGCCGGGACAACATTTTTGCCCCAGCATTTT
CDR3 protein: CASSQTAGTTFLPQHF
clone size: -
J gene: TRBJ1-5
D gene: -
V gene: TRBV4-1

CDR3 DNA: TGTGCCAGCAGCCCGTGGGGACAGGGGGTTGGGGAGACCCAGTACTTC
CDR3 protein: CASSPWGQGVGETQYF
clone size: -
J gene: TRBJ2-5
D gene: TRBD1
V gene: TRBV5-5

CDR3 DNA: TGTGCCAGCACCAGACAGACCTTCGCATCACCCCTCCACTTT
CDR3 protein: CASTRQTFASPLHF
clone size: -
J gene: TRBJ1-6
D gene: -
V gene: TRBV7-2

CDR3 DNA: TGTGCCAGCAGCCCGGGGAGGGTCGAACCTGAAGCTTTCTTT
CDR3 protein: CASSPGRVEPEAFF
clone size: few
J gene: TRBJ1-1
D gene: -
V gene: TRBV7-9

CDR3 DNA: TGTGCCATCAGTGAGTCGAGGACATCTATGAACACTGAAGCTTTCTTT
CDR3 protein: CAISESRTSMNTEAFF
clone size: few
J gene: TRBJ1-1
D gene: -
V gene: TRBV10-3

CDR3 DNA: TGTGCCAGCAGCCAATTGGGACAGGGGGCTGCCTACGAGCAGTACTTC
CDR3 protein: CASSQLGQGAAYEQYF
clone size: -
J gene: TRBJ2-7
D gene: TRBD1
V gene: TRBV3-1/TRBV3-2

CDR3 DNA: TGTGCCAGCAGTTACGACAGCGGGACGGGCTACGAGCAGTACTTC
CDR3 protein: CASSYDSGTGYEQYF
clone size: -
J gene: TRBJ2-7
D gene: TRBD2
V gene: TRBV6-2/TRBV6-3

CDR3 DNA: TGTGCCAGCAGATATATGACAGGTGGGAAAGGCTACACCTTC
CDR3 protein: CASRYMTGGKGYTF
clone size: -
J gene: TRBJ1-2
D gene: -
V gene: TRBV6-5

CDR3 DNA: TGTGCCACCAGCAGAGACAGGAACACTGAAGCTTTCTTT
CDR3 protein: CATSRDRNTEAFF
clone size: once
J gene: TRBJ1-1
D gene: -
V gene: TRBV15

CDR3 DNA: TGTGCCAGCAGCTTAGGTGGCGGGGGCGCCACCGGGGAGCTGTTTTTT
CDR3 protein: CASSLGGGGATGELFF
clone size: -
J gene: TRBJ2-2
D gene: -
V gene: TRBV11-2

CDR3 DNA: TGCGCCAGCAGCTTTCAGGGATGGGACACTGAAGCTTTCTTT
CDR3 protein: CASSFQGWDTEAFF
clone size: -
J gene: TRBJ1-1
D gene: -
V gene: TRBV5-1

CDR3 DNA: TGCAGTGCTAGTAGCGGGACAACGAACACTGAAGCTTTCTTT
CDR3 protein: CSASSGTTNTEAFF
clone size: -
J gene: TRBJ1-1
D gene: -
V gene: TRBV20-1

CDR3 DNA: TGTGCCAGCAAAAGTGCCAGCAGAGGGTCACCCCTCCACTTT
CDR3 protein: CASKSASRGSPLHF
clone size: few
J gene: TRBJ1-6
D gene: -
V gene: TRBV2

CDR3 DNA: TGCGCCAGCAGCCAAGGTCTTTCACCCCCGGGAGATACGCAGTATTTT
CDR3 protein: CASSQGLSPPGDTQYF
clone size: -
J gene: TRBJ2-3
D gene: -
V gene: TRBV4-1

CDR3 DNA: TGTGCCAGCAGCCCCAACAGGGGTGGCTACACCTTC
CDR3 protein: CASSPNRGGYTF
clone size: -
J gene: TRBJ1-2
D gene: TRBD1
V gene: TRBV3-1/TRBV3-2

CDR3 DNA: TGTGCCAGCAGTAGGGGGGGCGGCGGCAATCAGCCCCAGCATTTT
CDR3 protein: CASSRGGGGNQPQHF
clone size: -
J gene: TRBJ1-5
D gene: -
V gene: TRBV28

CDR3 DNA: TGTGCCAGCACCCAGGGCAGGGATTCACCCCTCCACTTT
CDR3 protein: CASTQGRDSPLHF
clone size: -
J gene: TRBJ1-6
D gene: -
V gene: TRBV7-9

CDR3 DNA: TGTGCCAGCAGTTTAGTTCAGGGCACTGAAGCTTTCTTT
CDR3 protein: CASSLVQGTEAFF
clone size: few
J gene: TRBJ1-1
D gene: -
V gene: TRBV12-3/TRBV12-4

CDR3 DNA: TGTGCCAGCAGTCCGTCTTATTTGGCCAATTATGGCTACACCTTC
CDR3 protein: CASSPSYLANYGYTF
clone size: few
J gene: TRBJ1-2
D gene: -
V gene: TRBV6-5

CDR3 DNA: TGTGCCAGCAGCGTAGCTCCCTCTGGGGCCAACGTCCTGACTTTC
CDR3 protein: CASSVAPSGANVLTF
clone size: -
J gene: TRBJ2-6
D gene: -
V gene: TRBV9